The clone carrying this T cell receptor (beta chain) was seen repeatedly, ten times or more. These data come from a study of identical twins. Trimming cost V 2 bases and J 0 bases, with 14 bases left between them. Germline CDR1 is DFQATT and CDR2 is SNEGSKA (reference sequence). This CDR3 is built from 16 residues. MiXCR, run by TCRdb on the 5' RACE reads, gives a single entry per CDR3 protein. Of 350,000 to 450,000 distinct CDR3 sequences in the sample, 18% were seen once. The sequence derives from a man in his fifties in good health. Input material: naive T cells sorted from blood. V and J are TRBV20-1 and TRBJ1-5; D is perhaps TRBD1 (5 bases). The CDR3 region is CSARPPRGSSNQPQHF. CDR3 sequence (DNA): TGCAGTGCTAGACCCCCCCGGGGCAGTAGCAATCAGCCCCAGCATTTT.